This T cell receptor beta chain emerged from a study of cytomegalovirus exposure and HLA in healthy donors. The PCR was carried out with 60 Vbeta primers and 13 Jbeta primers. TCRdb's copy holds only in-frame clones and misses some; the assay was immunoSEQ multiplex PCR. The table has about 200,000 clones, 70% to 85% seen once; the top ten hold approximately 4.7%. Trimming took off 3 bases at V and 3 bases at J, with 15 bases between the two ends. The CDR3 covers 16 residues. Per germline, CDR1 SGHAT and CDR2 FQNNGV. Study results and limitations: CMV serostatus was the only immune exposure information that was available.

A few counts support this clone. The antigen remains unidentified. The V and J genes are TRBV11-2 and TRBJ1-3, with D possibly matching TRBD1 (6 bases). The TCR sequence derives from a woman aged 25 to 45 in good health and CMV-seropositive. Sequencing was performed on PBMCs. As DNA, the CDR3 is TGTGCCAGCAGCTTGCCCCTAGGGGGAATTGGAAACACCATATATTTT. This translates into CASSLPLGGIGNTIYF.